What follows is one T cell receptor beta chain and its context. As yet, its antigen is unknown. V lost 5 bases to trimming and J lost 5 bases, with 12 bases between them. CDR3 length: 12 residues. Germline assignment: CDR1 DFQATT and CDR2 SNEGSKA (reference sequence). The data were taken from a study of T cell repertoires in cytomegalovirus infection. TCRdb fed the reads into MiXCR, producing one record per CDR3 protein. The table lists 650,000 to 900,000 distinct CDR3 sequences, roughly 33% of them singletons, with around 12% in the top ten. Sequencing used cultured CD8+ T cells from PBMCs, obtained from culture after CMV antigen stimulation. This chain joins TRBV20-1 and TRBJ1-2; D not resolved. The TCR comes from a human donor in good health (CMV status not recorded). Some clones in this sample may be carry-over from other donors' samples. DNA of the CDR3: TGCAGTGCTCCAAACCAGGATTATGGCTACACCTTC. Translation: CSAPNQDYGYTF.